Reported below is one T cell receptor (beta chain). This record comes from a study of blood T cell repertoires in COVID-19. Study information: Acute-phase and convalescent COVID-19 samples originated in the United States, Italy and Spain.

Original analysis: Reference gene primers were amplified, and this amplification served to estimate nucleated cell counts. Assay used: immunoSEQ multiplex PCR; TCRdb lists only in-frame clones, some missing. V and J calls and clone size come straight from that table; D and trimming were deduced from the DNA. The sample carries 88,000 or so clones, roughly 90% recorded once. The germline V gene encodes CDR1 SNHLY and CDR2 FYNNEI. This CDR3 spans 15 amino acids. Germline trimming cut 6 bases from V and 3 bases from J; bases unmatched to any gene: 10. This sequence joins TRBV2 and TRBJ2-5, with TRBD2 matching 7 bases. This receptor was identified in a man aged 50-59 years with acute or convalescent COVID-19. The sequencing input was peripheral blood. CDR3 nucleotide sequence: TGTGCCAGCAGGCGGGGGATAGCTTGGGAAGAGACCCAGTACTTC. The encoded protein is CASRRGIAWEETQYF.